This T cell receptor (beta chain) was profiled in a study of blood T cell repertoires in COVID-19. Sequencing was performed with immunoSEQ multiplex PCR; in TCRdb, only in-frame clones are kept and a portion is missing. The sample includes 120,000 or so clones, 86% of them seen just once. There are 15 residues in the CDR3. V lost 2 bases to trimming and J lost 4 bases; unmatched junction nucleotides: 7. CDR1 is SGHKS, CDR2 YYEKEE, per germline (reference sequence). Input material: peripheral blood. This sequence joins TRBV5-5 and TRBJ1-2; 8 bases match TRBD1. The receptor was derived from a man aged 40-49 years with acute or convalescent COVID-19. Here the CDR3 reads CASSLNRDRIYGYTF. CDR3 sequence (DNA): TGTGCCAGCAGCTTAAACCGGGACAGGATCTATGGCTACACCTTC.